The subject of this entry is one T cell receptor beta chain. Its target is unknown. The sample comes from a study of shared clonotypes between healthy human individuals. Study-level findings and limits: Read depth was anticipated to influence clonotype sharing among donors.

Method: immunoSEQ multiplex PCR; TCRdb's copy keeps in-frame clones and lacks some. The sample carries over 850,000 clones, around 78% recorded once. CDR1 SGHRS and CDR2 YFSETQ come from the germline V gene. The CDR3 sequence is 16 residues long. V lost 4 bases to trimming and J lost 4 bases, with 20 bases between them. The gene calls are TRBV5-1 and TRBJ2-5; D remains unclear. The specimen sequenced was memory CD4+ T cells from PBMCs. Regarding subset: CD45RA-negative fraction. The sequence was obtained from a man younger than 35 in good health. Some clones in this sample may be carry-over from other donors' samples. The CDR3 here is CASSRAGRQSIETQYF. The CDR3 DNA follows: TGCGCCAGCAGCCGGGCAGGCAGACAAAGCATAGAGACCCAGTACTTC.